The 31 T cell receptor beta chains below all came from one sample that was sequenced in a study of T-cell memory formation after mild COVID-19. Via MiXCR, TCRdb re-called the 5' RACE reads, giving one row per CDR3 protein. The table records approximately 500,000 distinct CDR3 sequences, 20% to 25% of them present only once. The specimen sequenced was PBMCs or a T cell subset sorted from them (not recorded which). Receptor source: an adult woman who had mild COVID-19 (a few samples of this study predate the infection). Cell type and time point are not known.

A few counts support this clonotype. This chain connects TRBV6-2 or TRBV6-3 to TRBJ2-1, with D maybe TRBD1 (5 bases). The CDR3 has 16 amino acids. Trimming pared 5 bases from V and 9 bases from J, leaving 23 bases between. The germline V gene has CDR1 MNHEY and CDR2 SVGEGT. Here the CDR3 DNA reads TGTGCCAGCAGTCCCTCAGCAGTTTACGAAAGGGGTGAGCAGTTCTTC. Protein product: CASSPSAVYERGEQFF.

The chain carries TRBV14 and TRBJ1-1; D gene ambiguous. V was shortened by 0 bases and J by 5 bases, with 13 bases between the two germline ends. This CDR3 region has 15 residues. CDR1 and CDR2 (germline): SGHDN, FVKESK. CDR3 sequence (DNA): TGTGCCAGCAGCCAAGATCCCGGGAGCTGGACTGAAGCTTTCTTT. This gives the protein CASSQDPGSWTEAFF. The entire variable domain, with the rest obtained from reference TRBV14 and TRBJ1-1, is as follows: EAGVTQFPSHSVIEKGQTVTLRCDPISGHDNLYWYRRVMGKEIKFLLHFVKESKQDESGMPNNRFLAERTGGTYSTLKVQPAELEDSGVYFCASSQDPGSWTEAFFGQGTRLTVV.

This clonotype was observed a few times. The chain employs TRBV9 and TRBJ2-5, with TRBD2 matching over 10 bases. J gave up 4 bases and V 9 bases, and 6 bases lay outside the gene matches. CDR1 and CDR2 from the germline V gene are SGDLS and YYNGEE. The CDR3 contains 13 residues. The CDR3 DNA sequence: TGTGCCACCTCTCGGACTAGCGGAGAGACCCAGTACTTC. This codes for CATSRTSGETQYF.

The rearrangement links TRBV12-3 or TRBV12-4 to TRBJ2-3, with a possible D match to TRBD2 (7 bases). V lost 5 bases and J lost 2, with 23 bases in between. The CDR3 is 18 residues long. CDR3 nucleotide sequence: TGTGCCAGCAGTCCATCAATGGGGGGGCATGCTAACACAGATACGCAGTATTTT. Protein product: CASSPSMGGHANTDTQYF.

There are a few counts of this clonotype. The rearrangement joins TRBV3-1 to TRBJ2-7; a possible D gene is TRBD2 (5 bases). Germline V gives CDR1 LGHDT, CDR2 YNNKEL (reference sequence). V was clipped by 4 bases and J by 6 bases, with 13 bases between them. The CDR3 has 13 residues. CDR3 DNA sequence: TGTGCCAGCAGCCCGCCCGGGGTGCGCGAGCAGTACTTC. Translation gives CASSPPGVREQYF.

The V gene is TRBV20-1, the J gene TRBJ2-7; a possible D gene is TRBD2 (6 bases). Germline V gene data show CDR1 as DFQATT and CDR2 as SNEGSKA (reference sequence). The CDR3 spans 14 residues. V lost 4 bases and J 1 base, leaving 14 bases between the germline ends. In nucleotides, the CDR3 is TGCAGTGCTACGGGGCTAGCGCTGTCCTACGAGCAGTACTTC. Protein: CSATGLALSYEQYF.

This clonotype was observed a handful of times. The V call is TRBV20-1, the J call TRBJ2-6, with a tentative D call TRBD1 (6 bases). V was pared by 3 bases and J by 4 bases, with 10 bases between. Germline-derived CDR1 and CDR2 are DFQATT and SNEGSKA (reference sequence). The CDR3 has 14 amino acids. CDR3 sequence reads: CSASTGTGANVLTF. CDR3 in DNA: TGCAGTGCTAGCACAGGGACAGGGGCCAACGTCCTGACTTTC.

The V gene is TRBV20-1, the J gene TRBJ2-7; the match to TRBD1 covers 8 bases. The CDR3 totals 15 residues. The germline V gene has CDR1 DFQATT and CDR2 SNEGSKA (reference sequence). The V segment lost 6 bases and the J segment 3 bases; nucleotides outside the gene matches: 13. CDR3 sequence: CSAQELGQGLYEQYF. Written as DNA, the CDR3 is TGCAGTGCGCAAGAGCTCGGACAGGGCCTCTACGAGCAGTACTTC.

The rearrangement links TRBV2 to TRBJ2-1; 7 bases agree with TRBD2. The CDR3 is 12 residues long. CDR1 SNHLY and CDR2 FYNNEI come from the germline V gene. Trimming cost V 9 bases and J 5 bases; bases outside gene matches: 4. The CDR3 DNA follows: TGTGCCAGAGGGACTACCAACAATGAGCAGTTCTTC. Amino acids: CARGTTNNEQFF.

V is TRBV7-9 and J is TRBJ2-3; D is undetermined. This CDR3 is 13 amino acids long. Trimming took 4 bases from V and 3 from J, leaving 8 bases between them. CDR1 and CDR2 from the germline V gene are SEHNR and FQNEAQ (reference sequence). The CDR3 DNA sequence: TGTGCCAGCAGCTCGACCGAGACAGATACGCAGTATTTT. It specifies CASSSTETDTQYF.

This sequence joins TRBV6-5 and TRBJ2-7; 9 bases agree with TRBD2. This CDR3 contains 16 residues. In germline, CDR1 is MNHEY, CDR2 SVGAGI. V gave up 4 bases and J gave up 9 bases; unmatched junction bases: 16. CDR3 nucleotide sequence: TGTGCCAGCAGTTTCCGCCACGGGACTAGCATGTTAGGGCAGTACTTC. This codes for CASSFRHGTSMLGQYF.

In its sample, this clonotype was seen a few times. The chain carries TRBV7-6 and TRBJ1-4; D possibly corresponds to TRBD1 (5 bases). This CDR3 comprises 14 residues. V lost 1 base and J 4 bases, leaving 7 bases between the germline ends. Germline V gene lookup returns CDR1 SGHVS and CDR2 FNYEAQ. CDR3 bases: TGTGCCAGCAGCTTAGGGGGCTTTAATGAAAAACTGTTTTTT. Translation gives CASSLGGFNEKLFF.

This clonotype showed up just a few times. The chain couples TRBV5-1 to TRBJ2-1, with D perhaps matching TRBD1 (5 bases). Germline-derived CDR1 and CDR2 are SGHRS and YFSETQ. CDR3 size: 14 residues. Trimming stripped 1 base from V and 5 bases from J, with 10 bases between. This CDR3 is CASSLSDTHNEQFF. The DNA for the CDR3 is TGCGCCAGCAGCTTGTCGGACACGCACAATGAGCAGTTCTTC.

This chain links TRBV29-1 with TRBJ2-1; tentatively, D is TRBD1 or TRBD2 (5 bases each). Germline-derived CDR1 and CDR2 are SQVTM and ANQGSEA. The ends were cut back, 4 bases at V and 8 bases at J, with 9 bases in the middle. The CDR3 length is 11 residues. The DNA for the CDR3 is TGCAGCGTTGGTCGGGGCTATGAGCAGTTCTTC. It encodes CSVGRGYEQFF.

This chain links TRBV7-2 with TRBJ1-1, with 8 bases matching TRBD1. Looked up from germline, CDR1 is SGHTA and CDR2 is FQGNSA. The J segment lost 5 bases and the V segment lost 2 bases, leaving 13 bases of the junction unmatched. CDR3 length: 17 amino acids. Here the CDR3 reads CASSLLQDRVEWTEAFF. In DNA form, the CDR3 reads TGTGCCAGCAGCTTATTACAGGACAGGGTAGAGTGGACTGAAGCTTTCTTT.

The gene calls are TRBV10-3 and TRBJ1-2; D gene uncertain. V lost 3 bases, J lost 2 bases, and 13 bases lay in between. CDR1 is ENHRY, CDR2 SYGVKD, per germline. The CDR3 is 15 amino acids. CDR3 in amino acids: CAISDIEGLNYGYTF. CDR3 in DNA: TGTGCCATCAGTGACATCGAGGGTCTAAACTATGGCTACACCTTC.

The chain recombines TRBV5-1 with TRBJ2-2, with D hard to call. Looked up from germline, CDR1 is SGHRS and CDR2 is YFSETQ. The CDR3 loop spans 15 amino acids. V shed 0 bases and J shed 4 bases, with 10 bases lying between them. The CDR3 here is CASSLADRATGELFF. The CDR3 nucleotides read TGCGCCAGCAGCTTGGCCGATAGGGCCACCGGGGAGCTGTTTTTT.

The rearrangement joins TRBV11-2 to TRBJ2-7, with D perhaps matching TRBD2 (5 bases). V lost 3 bases and J 3 bases, leaving 12 bases between the germline ends. Germline CDR1 reads SGHAT; CDR2 reads FQNNGV. The CDR3 is 14 residues long. The CDR3 DNA reads as TGTGCCAGCAGCTTTGACGGGGAGTACTACGAGCAGTACTTC. Amino acids: CASSFDGEYYEQYF.

This clonotype was seen a few times. The chain recombines TRBV4-2 with TRBJ2-7; unclear D gene. Germline CDR1 reads LGHNA; CDR2 reads YNFKEQ. Trimming removed 0 bases at V and 2 bases at J, with 14 bases between. This CDR3 is built from 16 residues. The CDR3 DNA follows: TGTGCCAGCAGCCAAGAAAGTCCCTCCGGAACCTACGAGCAGTACTTC. Protein sequence: CASSQESPSGTYEQYF.

The genes are TRBV15 and TRBJ2-3; TRBD2 agrees at 11 bases. CDR3 length: 19 residues. Per germline, CDR1 LNHNV and CDR2 YYDKDF (reference sequence). V trimming: 5 bases; J trimming: 2 bases; junction bases outside the gene matches: 15. The CDR3 nucleotides read TGTGCCACCAGCGAACTGGATAGCGGGGGGGCCGGGAACACAGATACGCAGTATTTT. This encodes CATSELDSGGAGNTDTQYF.

This clonotype showed up just a few times. The CDR3 protein is CSARDLGGTASSYEQYF. CDR3 nucleotides: TGCAGTGCTAGAGATTTAGGGGGGACAGCTTCCTCCTACGAGCAGTACTTC. The chain uses TRBV20-1 and TRBJ2-7; possible D gene TRBD1, 7 bases. Germline V gives CDR1 DFQATT, CDR2 SNEGSKA (reference sequence). This CDR3 is 17 amino acids long. V dropped 0 bases and J dropped 0 bases, with 18 bases sitting between them.

This clonotype has just one count. The chain carries TRBV6-6 and TRBJ2-3, with D possibly being TRBD2 (5 bases). CDR1 and CDR2 (germline): MNHNY, SVGAGI (reference sequence). The CDR3 sequence is 14 residues long. V gave up 4 bases and J gave up 4 bases, with 12 bases separating them. In DNA form, the CDR3 reads TGTGCCAGCAGTTTATATAGCGTAGCAGATACGCAGTATTTT. This encodes CASSLYSVADTQYF.

This chain joins TRBV12-3 or TRBV12-4 and TRBJ2-7, with D possibly being TRBD2 (6 bases). V was clipped by 6 bases and J by 0 bases, with 9 bases between them. The CDR3 consists of 13 residues. CDR3 protein: CASRDGSSYEQYF. The CDR3 DNA reads as TGTGCCAGCAGGGACGGGAGCTCCTACGAGCAGTACTTC.

In this sample, this clonotype turned up a few times. V gene TRBV12-3 or TRBV12-4 combines with J gene TRBJ2-7; 12 bases line up with TRBD1. V was clipped by 6 bases and J by 7 bases; unmatched bases: 13. CDR3 size: 16 residues. The CDR3 is CASRKSGTGGLGEQYF. For the CDR3, the DNA is TGTGCCAGCAGGAAATCCGGGACAGGGGGCTTGGGGGAGCAGTACTTC.

The chain couples TRBV5-4 to TRBJ2-5; 9 bases align to TRBD2. Germline assignment: CDR1 SGHNT and CDR2 YYREEE (reference sequence). The junction had 7 bases not matched to a gene; V was cut back by 0 bases and J by 1 base. The CDR3 loop spans 17 amino acids. The CDR3 reads CASSLVALAGVQETQYF. The CDR3 DNA sequence: TGTGCCAGCAGCTTGGTCGCCTTAGCGGGGGTCCAAGAGACCCAGTACTTC.

The V and J genes are TRBV5-1 and TRBJ2-3; 9 positions agree with TRBD2. J was trimmed by 5 bases and V by 0 bases; bases with no gene match: 13. Germline lookup yields CDR1 SGHRS and CDR2 YFSETQ. The CDR3 runs 18 residues. In DNA, the CDR3 is TGCGCCAGCAGCTTGGAAGTTTCGGCGGGAGGGTCGGGAGATACGCAGTATTTT. Translated, it gives CASSLEVSAGGSGDTQYF.

This chain connects TRBV18 to TRBJ1-1, with D hard to call. The CDR3 has 14 amino acids. Looked up from germline, CDR1 is KGHSH and CDR2 is LQKENI. V was clipped by 2 bases and J by 0 bases, with 7 bases between them. CDR3 amino acids: CASSPSSMNTEAFF. The CDR3 DNA sequence: TGTGCCAGCTCACCATCCAGTATGAACACTGAAGCTTTCTTT. Together with reference TRBV18 and TRBJ1-1, the CDR3 gives the full variable domain: NAGVMQNPRHLVRRRGQEARLRCSPMKGHSHVYWYRQLPEEGLKFMVYLQKENIIDESGMPKERFSAEFPKEGPSILRIQQVVRGDSAAYFCASSPSSMNTEAFFGQGTRLTVV.

V is TRBV14 and J is TRBJ1-1; D may be TRBD1 (5 bases). CDR1 SGHDN and CDR2 FVKESK come from the germline V gene. This CDR3 region has 18 residues. V was shortened by 3 bases and J by 0 bases, with 20 bases between the two germline ends. The CDR3 here is CASSHFQGPDAMNTEAFF. The CDR3 DNA sequence: TGTGCCAGCAGCCATTTCCAGGGTCCCGACGCCATGAACACTGAAGCTTTCTTT.

The rearrangement links TRBV20-1 to TRBJ1-5, with a tentative D call TRBD1 (5 bases). CDR3 length: 13 residues. V was cut by 4 bases and J by 3 bases, with 10 bases left in between. Germline V gene lookup returns CDR1 DFQATT and CDR2 SNEGSKA (reference sequence). CDR3 coding DNA: TGCAGTGCTATGGGACGGTACAATCAGCCCCAGCATTTT. This codes for CSAMGRYNQPQHF.

This chain uses TRBV6-5 with TRBJ2-6; D tentatively reads TRBD1 or TRBD2 (6 bases each). Germline values: CDR1 MNHEY, CDR2 SVGAGI. V gave up 6 bases and J gave up 0 bases, with 21 bases separating them. The CDR3 totals 19 residues. The CDR3 DNA reads TGTGCCAGCAGCAAGCCGTCTTGGGGGGCCGCCTCTGGGGCCAACGTCCTGACTTTC. Translation: CASSKPSWGAASGANVLTF.

This clonotype has a single count. V is TRBV6-1 and J is TRBJ2-7, with TRBD1 identical over 9 bases. V lost 8 bases, J lost 1 base, and 6 bases stayed unmatched. In germline, CDR1 is MNHNS, CDR2 SASEGT. The CDR3 totals 14 residues. The CDR3 DNA is TGTGCCAGCCTGGACAGGGGATCGTCCTACGAGCAGTACTTC. It is translated as CASLDRGSSYEQYF.